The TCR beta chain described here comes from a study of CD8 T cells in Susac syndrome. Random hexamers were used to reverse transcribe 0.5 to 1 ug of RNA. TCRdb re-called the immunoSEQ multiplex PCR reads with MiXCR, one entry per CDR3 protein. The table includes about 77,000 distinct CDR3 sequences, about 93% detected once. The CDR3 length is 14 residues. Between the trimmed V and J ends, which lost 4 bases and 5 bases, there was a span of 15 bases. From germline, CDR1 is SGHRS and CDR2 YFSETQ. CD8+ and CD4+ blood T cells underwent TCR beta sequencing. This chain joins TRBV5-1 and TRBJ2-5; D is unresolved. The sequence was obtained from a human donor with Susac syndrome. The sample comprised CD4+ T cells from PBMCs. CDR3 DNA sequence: TGCGCCAGCAGCGCCTCTCAAGGCAGGGAGACCCAGTACTTC. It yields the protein CASSASQGRETQYF.